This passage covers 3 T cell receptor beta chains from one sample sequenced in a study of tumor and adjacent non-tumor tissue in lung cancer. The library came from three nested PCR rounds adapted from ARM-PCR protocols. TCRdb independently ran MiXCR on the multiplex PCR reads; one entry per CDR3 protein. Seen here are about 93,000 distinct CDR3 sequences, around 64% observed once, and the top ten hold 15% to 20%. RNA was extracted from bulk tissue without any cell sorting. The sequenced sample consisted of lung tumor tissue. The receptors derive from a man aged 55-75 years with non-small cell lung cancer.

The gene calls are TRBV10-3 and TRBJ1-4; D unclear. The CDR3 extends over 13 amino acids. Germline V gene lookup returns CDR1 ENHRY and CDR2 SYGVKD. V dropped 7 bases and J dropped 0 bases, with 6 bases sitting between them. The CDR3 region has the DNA TGTGCCATCAAGGCAGCAACTAATGAAAAACTGTTTTTT. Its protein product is CAIKAATNEKLFF.

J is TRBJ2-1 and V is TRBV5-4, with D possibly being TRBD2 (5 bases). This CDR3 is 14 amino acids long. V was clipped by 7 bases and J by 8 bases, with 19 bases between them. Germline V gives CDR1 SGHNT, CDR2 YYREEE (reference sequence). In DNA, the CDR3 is TGTGCCAGCGGAACTAGAAGGAGGTCAGATGAGCAGTTCTTC. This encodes CASGTRRRSDEQFF.

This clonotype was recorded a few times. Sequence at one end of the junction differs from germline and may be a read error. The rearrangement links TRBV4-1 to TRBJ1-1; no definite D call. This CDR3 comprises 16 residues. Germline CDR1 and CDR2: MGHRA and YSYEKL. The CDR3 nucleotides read TGTGCCAGCAGCCGATTGGCCCCGGGTTCGAACACTGAAGCCTTCTTT. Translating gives CASSRLAPGSNTEAFF.